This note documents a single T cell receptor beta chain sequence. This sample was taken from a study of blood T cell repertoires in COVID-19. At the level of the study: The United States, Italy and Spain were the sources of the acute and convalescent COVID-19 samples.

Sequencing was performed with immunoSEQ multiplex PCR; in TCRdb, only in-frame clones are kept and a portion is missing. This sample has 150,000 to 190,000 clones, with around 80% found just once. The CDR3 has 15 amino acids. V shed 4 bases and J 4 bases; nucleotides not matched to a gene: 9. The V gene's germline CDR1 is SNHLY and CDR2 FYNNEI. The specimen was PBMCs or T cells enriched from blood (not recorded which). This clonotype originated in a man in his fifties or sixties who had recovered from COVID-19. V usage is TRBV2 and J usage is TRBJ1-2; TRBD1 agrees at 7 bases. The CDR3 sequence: CASSATGVPLYGYTF. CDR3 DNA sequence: TGTGCCAGCAGTGCAACAGGGGTCCCCCTCTATGGCTACACCTTC.